The next 21 T cell receptor beta chains were all read from a single sample in a study of blood T cell repertoires in COVID-19. The data were produced by immunoSEQ multiplex PCR, yet TCRdb's version contains in-frame clones alone and is incomplete. The sample yields about 400,000 clones, over 75% seen once. Sequencing used PBMCs or T cells enriched from blood (not recorded which). All receptors derive from a man aged 40-50 years in a cohort exposed to, infected with or recovered from COVID-19 (not recorded which).

The chain uses TRBV4-1 and TRBJ1-6; D gene uncertain. The V and J ends lost 2 bases and 4 bases respectively, with 9 bases between them. The CDR3 spans 15 residues. Germline V CDR1 and CDR2: MGHRA, YSYEKL. The CDR3 spells CASSQTRGYNSPLHF. CDR3 coding DNA: TGCGCCAGCAGCCAAACGCGGGGTTATAATTCACCCCTCCACTTT.

The chain couples TRBV27 to TRBJ1-3; perhaps TRBD1 as D (6 bases). V shed 2 bases and J shed 5 bases, with 13 bases lying between them. The CDR3 consists of 15 residues. Germline V gene lookup returns CDR1 MNHEY and CDR2 SMNVEV (reference sequence). DNA for the CDR3: TGTGCCAGCAGTTTACAGGGGTCAAACCGAAACACCATATATTTT. This gives the protein CASSLQGSNRNTIYF.

The CDR3 DNA sequence: TGTGCCAGCACTAGGACTAGCGGATACAATGAGCAGTTCTTC. Translated: CASTRTSGYNEQFF. This chain connects TRBV6-5 to TRBJ2-1; 10 bases fit TRBD2. Germline V gene lookup returns CDR1 MNHEY and CDR2 SVGAGI. The CDR3 spans 14 residues. With 7 bases clipped from V and 4 bases from J, the junction kept 4 bases outside the gene matches.

V is TRBV27 and J is TRBJ1-1, with D perhaps TRBD1 (6 bases). The CDR3 totals 14 residues. Trimming took off 8 bases at V and 0 bases at J, with 13 bases between the two ends. Germline V gene lookup returns CDR1 MNHEY and CDR2 SMNVEV (reference sequence). The DNA of the CDR3 is TGTGCCAGCTCCCAACAGGGAATGAACACTGAAGCTTTCTTT. Its translation is CASSQQGMNTEAFF.

In DNA, the CDR3 is TGTGCCAGCAGCCAATATCCCCGGACAGGGACCTTGAACACTGAAGCTTTCTTT. It is translated as CASSQYPRTGTLNTEAFF. The rearrangement joins TRBV3-1 (or the pseudogene TRBV3-2) to TRBJ1-1, with 8 bases matching TRBD1. The germline V gene encodes CDR1 LGHDT and CDR2 YNNKEL (reference sequence). Trimming took 2 bases from V and 0 from J; bases not matched to a gene: 11. The CDR3 spans 18 residues.

This clone was seen a few times. The chain recombines TRBV4-2 with TRBJ2-2; 9 nucleotides align to TRBD1. Per the germline V gene, CDR1 is LGHNA and CDR2 is YNFKEQ. This CDR3 spans 19 amino acids. V lost 1 base, J lost 1 base, and 10 bases stayed unmatched. As DNA, the CDR3 is TGTGCCAGCAGCCAAGTTTTTGGACCGGGACAGGGGAACACCGGGGAGCTGTTTTTT. It is translated as CASSQVFGPGQGNTGELFF.

The chain is built from TRBV7-2 and TRBJ2-3; the match to TRBD1 covers 7 bases. The V gene's germline CDR1 is SGHTA and CDR2 FQGNSA. Trimming at V came to 5 bases and at J to 5 bases, leaving 10 bases not matched to a gene. The CDR3 is 15 amino acids. The CDR3 sequence: CASSARTGAVDTQYF. The DNA of the CDR3 is TGTGCCAGCAGCGCCCGGACAGGAGCTGTAGATACGCAGTATTTT.

The rearrangement links TRBV27 to TRBJ2-1; 9 bases are a match to TRBD2. V gave up 6 bases and J gave up 6 bases; unmatched junction bases: 12. The CDR3 contains 16 residues. Germline V CDR1 and CDR2: MNHEY, SMNVEV (reference sequence). The CDR3 nucleotides read TGTGCCAGCAGAGGCCTAGCGGGAACAGGCCGCAATGAGCAGTTCTTC. Encoded protein: CASRGLAGTGRNEQFF.

This clone was observed a single time. The V call is TRBV2, the J call TRBJ2-7; 7 bases line up with TRBD1. CDR3 size: 12 residues. V trimming: 5 bases; J trimming: 5 bases; junction bases outside the gene matches: 3. Germline CDR1 SNHLY, CDR2 FYNNEI. CDR3 sequence (DNA): TGTGCCAGCAGTTCTGACAGGGACGAGCAGTACTTC. Amino acid sequence: CASSSDRDEQYF. The variable domain in full, with the rest retrieved from reference TRBV2 and TRBJ2-7, is EPEVTQTPSHQVTQMGQEVILRCVPISNHLYFYWYRQILGQKVEFLVSFYNNEISEKSEIFDDQFSVERPDGSNFTLKIRSTKLEDSAMYFCASSSDRDEQYFGPGTRLTVT.

The chain combines TRBV2 with TRBJ2-2; no firm D call. The CDR3 length is 14 residues. Per germline, CDR1 SNHLY and CDR2 FYNNEI. Trimming stripped 3 bases from V and 1 base from J, with 6 bases between. The CDR3 coding sequence is TGTGCCAGCAGTGACCCCGGGAACACCGGGGAGCTGTTTTTT. Protein product: CASSDPGNTGELFF.

The rearrangement joins TRBV5-1 to TRBJ2-3; a possible D gene is TRBD1 (5 bases). This CDR3 comprises 15 residues. Trimming removed 0 bases from V and 4 bases from J, with 12 bases in between. Germline V gives CDR1 SGHRS, CDR2 YFSETQ. The CDR3 DNA is TGCGCCAGCAGCTTGGCAGGGATAAGGGCAGATACGCAGTATTTT. Its translation: CASSLAGIRADTQYF.

The table lists this clone with a few counts. The V call is TRBV7-9, the J call TRBJ1-2, with 8 bases lining up with TRBD1. CDR1 is SEHNR and CDR2 is FQNEAQ in the germline V gene (reference sequence). The J segment lost 4 bases and the V segment lost 1 base, leaving 5 bases of the junction unmatched. The CDR3 runs to 15 residues. The CDR3 here is CASSLGAGTGYGYTF. CDR3 nucleotide sequence: TGTGCCAGCAGCTTAGGAGCCGGGACAGGCTATGGCTACACCTTC.

This clone has a single count. V and J are TRBV7-8 and TRBJ2-1; weak D call: TRBD1 (5 bases). This CDR3 region has 14 residues. The germline V gene has CDR1 SGHVS and CDR2 FQNEAQ. V was clipped by 9 bases and J by 1 base, with 13 bases between them. The CDR3 DNA reads TGTGCCAGTTCCTTGAGACAGTCCTACAATGAGCAGTTCTTC. Translating gives CASSLRQSYNEQFF.

There are a few counts of this clone. The sample has other DNA sequences that encode this CDR3 too. The V gene is TRBV5-1, the J gene TRBJ2-1; the D is unclear. Germline assignment: CDR1 SGHRS and CDR2 YFSETQ. This CDR3 has 11 amino acids. Trimming stripped 6 bases from V and 4 bases from J, with 5 bases between. The CDR3 DNA reads as TGCGCCAGCAAACAATACAATGAGCAGTTCTTC. This translates into CASKQYNEQFF.

The chain is built from TRBV7-3 and TRBJ1-2, with 10 bases that match TRBD1. The trim removed 4 bases at V and 4 bases at J, leaving 18 bases unmatched. CDR1 and CDR2 (germline): SGHTA, FQGTGA. The CDR3 is 19 amino acids. The CDR3 nucleotides read TGTGCCAGCAGCTCCTTAAACTCTATGACAGGGGGCCTTGGCTATGGCTACACCTTC. It is translated as CASSSLNSMTGGLGYGYTF.

The V and J genes are TRBV15 and TRBJ2-7; TRBD2 matches at 10 bases. Germline V lookup: CDR1 LNHNV, CDR2 YYDKDF (reference sequence). After removal of 1 base from V and 4 bases from J, the junction contained 7 bases not matched to a gene. This CDR3 is 16 amino acids long. The CDR3 DNA is TGTGCCACCAGCAGAGTCAGGGCTAGCGGGGGATACGAGCAGTACTTC. Protein: CATSRVRASGGYEQYF.

The chain links TRBV20-1 to TRBJ2-3, with TRBD1 identical over 7 bases. The V gene's germline CDR1 is DFQATT and CDR2 SNEGSKA (reference sequence). V lost 3 bases and J lost 1; bases outside the gene matches: 7. CDR3 length equals 15 residues. CDR3 bases: TGCAGTGCTAGTCCACGACAGGGCGGCACAGATACGCAGTATTTT. As protein: CSASPRQGGTDTQYF.

The rearrangement uses TRBV5-1 and TRBJ1-4, with D perhaps TRBD1 (5 bases). Germline lookup yields CDR1 SGHRS and CDR2 YFSETQ. V lost 5 bases and J 0 bases, leaving 8 bases between the germline ends. The CDR3 runs to 14 residues. CDR3 protein: CASRGGATNEKLFF. The CDR3 DNA follows: TGCGCCAGCAGGGGGGGAGCAACTAATGAAAAACTGTTTTTT.

The chain employs TRBV18 and TRBJ1-2; the D gene is possibly TRBD1 (5 bases). From germline, CDR1 is KGHSH and CDR2 LQKENI. Trimming took off 0 bases at V and 8 bases at J, with 16 bases between the two ends. This CDR3 contains 15 residues. CDR3 sequence (DNA): TGTGCCAGCTCACCACCTTTCTCCAGGGCTTTGGGCTACACCTTC. Amino acids: CASSPPFSRALGYTF.

The chain uses TRBV12-5 and TRBJ2-1; TRBD2 aligns across 12 bases. There are 15 residues in the CDR3. J gave up 5 bases and V 9 bases, and 8 bases lay outside the gene matches. In germline, CDR1 is LGHNT, CDR2 FRNRAP. CDR3 in amino acids: CASGQGLAGNNEQFF. CDR3 coding DNA: TGTGCTAGCGGGCAAGGACTAGCGGGAAACAATGAGCAGTTCTTC.

This chain uses TRBV7-3 with TRBJ1-5, with a weak D call TRBD1 (6 bases). CDR3 length: 21 residues. Trimming shortened V by 5 bases and J by 7 bases, and 36 bases separated the two germline ends. Germline V lookup: CDR1 SGHTA, CDR2 FQGTGA. As DNA, the CDR3 is TGTGCCAGCAGCCCCCCGTATTGGGGCGGTCGGTACAGGGAATTTGGGCAGCCCCAGCATTTT. Protein sequence: CASSPPYWGGRYREFGQPQHF.